These 12 T cell receptor beta chains came from one sample sequenced in a study of T-cell memory formation after mild COVID-19. TCRdb independently ran MiXCR on the 5' RACE reads; one entry per CDR3 protein. The table records approximately 230,000 distinct CDR3 sequences, approximately 16% of them present only once. Sequencing used PBMCs or a T cell subset sorted from them (not recorded which). These receptors all come from a man aged 18 to 29 who had mild COVID-19 (a few samples of this study predate the infection). Cell type and time point are not known.

This clonotype occurred a few times. V gene TRBV14 combines with J gene TRBJ2-1, with 8 nucleotides matching TRBD2. The germline CDR1 and CDR2 sequences are SGHDN and FVKESK. This CDR3 is built from 18 residues. With V trimmed by 1 base and J by 0 bases, 8 bases remained unmatched. This chain's CDR3 is CASSQGRGGFSSYNEQFF. CDR3 nucleotides: TGTGCCAGCAGCCAAGGGCGCGGGGGGTTTAGCTCCTACAATGAGCAGTTCTTC.

The sample holds a few counts of this clonotype. This chain joins TRBV7-2 and TRBJ1-2; D is ambiguous. The CDR3 runs to 13 residues. From germline, CDR1 is SGHTA and CDR2 FQGNSA. V was clipped by 4 bases and J by 4 bases, with 10 bases between them. The CDR3 here is CASSSFTSYGYTF. Here the CDR3 DNA reads TGTGCCAGCAGCTCTTTTACTAGCTATGGCTACACCTTC.

In this sample, this clonotype turned up many times. The chain uses TRBV7-9 and TRBJ1-6; D not certain. The germline gives CDR1 SEHNR, CDR2 FQNEAQ (reference sequence). V lost 1 base and J lost 9, with 7 bases in between. The CDR3 loop spans 13 amino acids. CDR3 DNA sequence: TGTGCCAGCAGCTTAGAATCTTCTTCACCCCTCCACTTT. As protein: CASSLESSSPLHF.

The J gene is TRBJ2-2, the V gene TRBV5-1; D may be TRBD1 (6 bases). Between the trimmed V and J ends, which lost 6 bases and 5 bases, there was a span of 8 bases. The CDR3 contains 12 residues. Germline CDR1 SGHRS, CDR2 YFSETQ. The CDR3 DNA is TGCGCCAGCAAACAGGGAACCGGGGAGCTGTTTTTT. It translates to CASKQGTGELFF.

This clonotype was counted a few times. The V call is TRBV5-1, the J call TRBJ2-1; 13 bases are shared with TRBD2. V shed 3 bases, J shed 7 bases, and the junction held 10 bases outside the gene matches. The CDR3 has 17 residues. In germline, CDR1 is SGHRS, CDR2 YFSETQ. The CDR3 here is CASSWPPGLAGLNEQFF. CDR3 in DNA: TGCGCCAGCAGCTGGCCGCCGGGACTAGCGGGGTTAAATGAGCAGTTCTTC.

V and J are TRBV6-1 and TRBJ2-5, with D possibly matching TRBD2 (5 bases). Trimming took 6 bases from V and 9 from J, leaving 23 bases between them. CDR1 is MNHNS and CDR2 is SASEGT in the germline V gene. CDR3 length equals 15 residues. CDR3 in DNA: TGTGCCAGCAGGAGTGCGGCCGAGGGAGCAATGCCCCAGTACTTC. It specifies CASRSAAEGAMPQYF.

This clonotype has a handful of counts. The V and J genes are TRBV5-1 and TRBJ1-5; TRBD1 matches at 8 bases. The CDR3 is made up of 15 amino acids. Trimming cost V 0 bases and J 6 bases; bases outside gene matches: 5. Per germline, CDR1 SGHRS and CDR2 YFSETQ. CDR3 sequence: CASSLGTGQGQPQHF. In DNA form, the CDR3 reads TGCGCCAGCAGCTTGGGGACAGGGCAAGGTCAGCCCCAGCATTTT. The whole variable domain, filled in from reference TRBV5-1 and TRBJ1-5, reads KAGVTQTPRYLIKTRGQQVTLSCSPISGHRSVSWYQQTPGQGLQFLFEYFSETQRNKGNFPGRFSGRQFSNSRSEMNVSTLELGDSALYLCASSLGTGQGQPQHFGDGTRLSIL.

The chain couples TRBV2 to TRBJ1-3; D not resolved. CDR1 and CDR2 from the germline V gene are SNHLY and FYNNEI. The V and J ends lost 1 base and 4 bases respectively, with 5 bases between them. This CDR3 is 13 amino acids long. The CDR3 DNA reads as TGTGCCAGCAGTGAAGGCAGGGGAAACACCATATATTTT. Residues: CASSEGRGNTIYF.

In DNA, the CDR3 is TGTGCCAGCAGTCCCAGATACACCGGGGAGCTGTTTTTT. Its protein product is CASSPRYTGELFF. This sequence joins TRBV2 and TRBJ2-2; D ambiguous. This CDR3 is 13 amino acids long. Germline-derived CDR1 and CDR2 are SNHLY and FYNNEI. Between the trimmed V and J ends, which lost 5 bases and 3 bases, there was a span of 7 bases.

The chain joins TRBV7-2 to TRBJ1-1; D is unclear. The CDR3 spans 12 residues. Trimming pared 5 bases from V and 6 bases from J, leaving 10 bases between. Germline V gives CDR1 SGHTA, CDR2 FQGNSA. CDR3 protein: CASSQWYPEAFF. In DNA form, the CDR3 reads TGTGCCAGCAGCCAGTGGTACCCTGAAGCTTTCTTT.

The table lists this clonotype with many counts. The genes are TRBV6-2 or TRBV6-3 and TRBJ2-5, with D uncertain. Germline CDR1 and CDR2: MNHEY and SVGEGT. Trimming shortened V by 7 bases and J by 5 bases, and 20 bases separated the two germline ends. The CDR3 runs to 15 residues. In DNA, the CDR3 is TGTGCCAGCAAACGCTTCTCCGGCCAAGGGGAGACCCAGTACTTC. This codes for CASKRFSGQGETQYF.

The chain couples TRBV4-3 to TRBJ2-3; D is unclear. V was trimmed by 3 bases and J by 6 bases, leaving 7 bases between them. Germline values: CDR1 LGHNA, CDR2 YSLEER. The CDR3 length is 12 residues. CDR3: CASSQVGDTQYF. The CDR3, as DNA: TGCGCCAGCAGCCAGGTGGGGGATACGCAGTATTTT.